A single sample is the source of the 3 T cell receptor beta chains below, sequenced in a study of blood T cells in healthy people across ages. A second PCR, run for about 7 to 11 cycles, used a sample-barcoded 5' primer plus a J-beta primer mix. From the 5' RACE reads, TCRdb called clonotypes with MiXCR, one entry per CDR3 protein. The data contain 1.8 million or so distinct CDR3 sequences, around 42% of them singletons. Sequences were obtained from blood. The receptors here all came from a human donor in good health.

This chain joins TRBV5-1 and TRBJ1-6; D gene uncertain. The CDR3 contains 13 residues. V was pared by 0 bases and J by 14 bases, with 12 bases between. Germline V CDR1 and CDR2: SGHRS, YFSETQ. As DNA, the CDR3 is TGCGCCAGCAGCTTGGCCGGCCTCTCGGCCCTCCACTTT. Translation: CASSLAGLSALHF. Drawing the rest from reference TRBV5-1 and TRBJ1-6, the complete variable domain is KAGVTQTPRYLIKTRGQQVTLSCSPISGHRSVSWYQQTPGQGLQFLFEYFSETQRNKGNFPGRFSGRQFSNSRSEMNVSTLELGDSALYLCASSLAGLSALHFGNGTRLTVT.

This rearrangement joins TRBV2 to TRBJ2-5; D could derive from TRBD1 or TRBD2 (6 bases each). Trimming shortened V by 6 bases and J by 2 bases, and 16 bases separated the two germline ends. The CDR3 has 15 amino acids. The germline V gene has CDR1 SNHLY and CDR2 FYNNEI. This chain's CDR3 is CASSDGGPTQETQYF. The DNA for the CDR3 is TGTGCCAGCAGCGACGGGGGCCCTACACAAGAGACCCAGTACTTC.

As to this clonotype: Mismatch with germline at one junction end may stem from a read error. The gene calls are TRBV4-1 and TRBJ2-5; 7 bases are a match to TRBD2. Germline V gene sequence: CDR1 MGHRA, CDR2 YSYEKL. The CDR3 is 15 residues long. The CDR3 nucleotides read TGCGCCAACAGCCCATGGGGGGGACCCCAAGAGACCCAGTACTTC. Encoded protein: CANSPWGGPQETQYF.